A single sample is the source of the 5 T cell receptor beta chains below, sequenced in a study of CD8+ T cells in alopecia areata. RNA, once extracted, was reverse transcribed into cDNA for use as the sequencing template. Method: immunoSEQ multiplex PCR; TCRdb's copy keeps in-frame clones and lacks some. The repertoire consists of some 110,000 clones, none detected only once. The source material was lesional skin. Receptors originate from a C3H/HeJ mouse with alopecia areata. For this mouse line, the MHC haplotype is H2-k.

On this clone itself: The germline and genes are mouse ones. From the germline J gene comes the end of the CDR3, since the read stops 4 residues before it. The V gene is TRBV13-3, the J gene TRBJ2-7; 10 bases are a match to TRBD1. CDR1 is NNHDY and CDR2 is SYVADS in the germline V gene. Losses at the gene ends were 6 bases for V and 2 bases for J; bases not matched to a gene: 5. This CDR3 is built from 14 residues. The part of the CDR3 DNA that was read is TGTGCCAGCATCCGACAGGGGGCGCCCTAT. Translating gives CASIRQGAPY. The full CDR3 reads CASIRQGAPYEQYF.

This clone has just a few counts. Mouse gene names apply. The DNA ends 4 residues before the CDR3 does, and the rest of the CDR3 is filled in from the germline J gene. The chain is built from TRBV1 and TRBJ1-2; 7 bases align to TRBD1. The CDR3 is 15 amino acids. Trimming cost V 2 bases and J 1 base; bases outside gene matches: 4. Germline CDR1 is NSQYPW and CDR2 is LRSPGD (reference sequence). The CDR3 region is CTCSAPWDRNSDYTF. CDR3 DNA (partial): TGCACCTGCAGTGCACCGTGGGACAGAAACTCC.

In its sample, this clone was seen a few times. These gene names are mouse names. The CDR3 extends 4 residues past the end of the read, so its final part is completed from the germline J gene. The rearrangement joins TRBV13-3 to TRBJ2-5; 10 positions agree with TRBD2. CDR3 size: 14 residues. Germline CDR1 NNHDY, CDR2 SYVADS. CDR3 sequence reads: CASRRGTGEDTQYF. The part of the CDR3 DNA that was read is TGTGCCAGCAGGAGGGGGACTGGGGAAGAC.

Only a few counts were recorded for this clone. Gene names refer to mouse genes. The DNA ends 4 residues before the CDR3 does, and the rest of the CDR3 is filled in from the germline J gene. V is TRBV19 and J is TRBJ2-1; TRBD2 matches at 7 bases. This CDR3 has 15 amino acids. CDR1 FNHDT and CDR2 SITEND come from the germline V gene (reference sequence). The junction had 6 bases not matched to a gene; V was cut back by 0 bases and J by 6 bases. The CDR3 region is CASSIAGGYRAEQFF. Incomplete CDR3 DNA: TGTGCCAGCAGTATAGCTGGGGGTTATCGTGCT.

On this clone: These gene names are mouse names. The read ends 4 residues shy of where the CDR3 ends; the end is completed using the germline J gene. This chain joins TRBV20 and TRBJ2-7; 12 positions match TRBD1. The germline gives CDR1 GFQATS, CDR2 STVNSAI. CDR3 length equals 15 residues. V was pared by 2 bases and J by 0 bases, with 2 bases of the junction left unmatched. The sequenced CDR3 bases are TGTGGTGCTAGGCGGGACAGGGGGCGCTCCTAT. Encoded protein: CGARRDRGRSY. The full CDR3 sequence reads CGARRDRGRSYEQYF.